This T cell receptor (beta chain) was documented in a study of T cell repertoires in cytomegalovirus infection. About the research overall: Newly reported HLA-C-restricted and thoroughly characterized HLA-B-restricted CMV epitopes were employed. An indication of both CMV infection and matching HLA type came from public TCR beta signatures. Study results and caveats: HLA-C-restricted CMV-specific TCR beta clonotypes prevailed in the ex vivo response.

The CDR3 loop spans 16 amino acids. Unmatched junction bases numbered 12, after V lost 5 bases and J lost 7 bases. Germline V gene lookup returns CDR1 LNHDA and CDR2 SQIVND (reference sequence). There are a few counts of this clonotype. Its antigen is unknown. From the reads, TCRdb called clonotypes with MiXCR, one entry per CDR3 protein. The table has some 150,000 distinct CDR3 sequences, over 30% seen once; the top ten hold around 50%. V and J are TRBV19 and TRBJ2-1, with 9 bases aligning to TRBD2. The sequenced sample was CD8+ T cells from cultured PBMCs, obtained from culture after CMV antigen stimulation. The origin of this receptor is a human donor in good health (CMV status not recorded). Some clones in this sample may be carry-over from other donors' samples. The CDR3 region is CASSSIAGAARNEQFF. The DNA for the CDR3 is TGTGCCAGTAGTTCTATAGCGGGGGCCGCCAGGAATGAGCAGTTCTTC.